This TCR beta chain was sequenced in a study of blood T cell repertoires in COVID-19. Study-wide context: PBMCs, B-cell-depleted T cells, or T cells provided the cDNA or gDNA that made up the material.

TCRdb's copy holds only in-frame clones and misses some; the assay was immunoSEQ multiplex PCR. This sample yields approximately 150,000 clones, of which roughly three quarters are seen a single time; around 4.4% belongs to the top ten. Germline V CDR1 and CDR2: SGHNT, YYREEE (reference sequence). V shed 4 bases, J shed 0 bases, and the junction held 6 bases outside the gene matches. This CDR3 region has 15 residues. The specimen was peripheral blood. V gene TRBV5-4 combines with J gene TRBJ1-2; 7 nucleotides line up with TRBD1. The origin of this receptor is a man aged 55-75 years with acute or convalescent COVID-19. CDR3 coding DNA: TGTGCCAGCAGCCCCTGGGACAGACCTAACTATGGCTACACCTTC. Translating it yields CASSPWDRPNYGYTF. The whole variable domain, remainder taken from reference TRBV5-4 and TRBJ1-2, is ETGVTQSPTHLIKTRGQQVTLRCSSQSGHNTVSWYQQALGQGPQFIFQYYREEENGRGNFPPRFSGLQFPNYSSELNVNALELDDSALYLCASSPWDRPNYGYTFGSGTRLTVV.